The next 32 T cell receptor beta chains were all read from a single sample in a study of control samples from healthy donors and cancer patients. Profiled with immunoSEQ multiplex PCR; TCRdb holds only in-frame clones, not every one. The sample lists around 80,000 clones, approximately 90% occurring once. The sequenced sample was blood. These receptors all stem from a woman aged 45-60 years in good health.

The chain has TRBV20-1 and TRBJ1-2; D not resolved. CDR1 and CDR2 from the germline V gene are DFQATT and SNEGSKA (reference sequence). With 3 bases removed from V and 3 bases from J, the gap between germline ends came to 11 bases. CDR3 length: 13 amino acids. CDR3: CSASVDGDYGYTF. In nucleotides, the CDR3 is TGCAGTGCTAGTGTAGACGGAGACTATGGCTACACCTTC.

The chain combines TRBV2 with TRBJ1-6; no definite D call. This CDR3 contains 12 residues. V was trimmed by 5 bases and J by 12 bases, leaving 11 bases between them. Germline CDR1 reads SNHLY; CDR2 reads FYNNEI. The CDR3 loop is CASSSSSGPLHF. DNA of the CDR3: TGTGCCAGCAGTTCGTCCTCGGGACCCCTCCACTTT.

The chain links TRBV7-8 to TRBJ2-6; D possibly corresponds to TRBD1 (5 bases). V was clipped by 10 bases and J by 0 bases, with 10 bases between them. This CDR3 region has 14 residues. Germline values: CDR1 SGHVS, CDR2 FQNEAQ. The CDR3 reads CAIHRTSGANVLTF. The CDR3 DNA is TGTGCCATACACAGGACCTCTGGGGCCAACGTCCTGACTTTC.

The chain links TRBV6-6 to TRBJ2-2; either TRBD1 or TRBD2 may supply D (7 bases each). There are 15 residues in the CDR3. The germline V gene encodes CDR1 MNHNY and CDR2 SVGAGI (reference sequence). The V and J ends lost 7 bases and 1 base respectively, with 13 bases between them. CDR3 sequence reads: CASTQGGWNTGELFF. The CDR3 coding sequence is TGTGCCAGCACCCAGGGGGGGTGGAACACCGGGGAGCTGTTTTTT.

The CDR3 coding sequence is TGCGCCAGCAGCTTGGGATCGGGGGGGCCCTTAGATACGCAGTATTTT. Translating it yields CASSLGSGGPLDTQYF. The chain carries TRBV5-1 and TRBJ2-3; 8 nucleotides align to TRBD2. The ends lost 0 bases at V and 5 bases at J; junction bases unmatched: 8. The CDR3 spans 16 residues. CDR1 is SGHRS and CDR2 is YFSETQ in the germline V gene.

This clone was observed a handful of times. This rearrangement joins TRBV28 to TRBJ1-3; TRBD1 is a possible D gene (6 bases). V was trimmed by 2 bases and J by 5 bases, leaving 7 bases between them. CDR3 size: 13 residues. CDR1 is MDHEN, CDR2 SYDVKM, per germline. CDR3 in DNA: TGTGCCAGCAGTTTAACAGGGAGAAACACCATATATTTT. It yields the protein CASSLTGRNTIYF.

The chain carries TRBV5-4 and TRBJ1-2; 7 bases line up with TRBD1. The junction had 5 bases not matched to a gene; V was cut back by 0 bases and J by 6 bases. The CDR3 is made up of 14 amino acids. Germline-derived CDR1 and CDR2 are SGHNT and YYREEE (reference sequence). The CDR3 spells CASSLDRGVDGYTF. The CDR3 DNA sequence: TGTGCCAGCAGCTTGGACAGGGGCGTTGATGGCTACACCTTC.

This chain uses TRBV11-2 with TRBJ2-5; perhaps TRBD2 as D (5 bases). Germline CDR1 SGHAT, CDR2 FQNNGV. V lost 3 bases and J 0 bases, leaving 5 bases between the germline ends. This CDR3 region has 13 residues. CDR3 DNA sequence: TGTGCCAGCAGCTTGACTAACCAAGAGACCCAGTACTTC. It yields the protein CASSLTNQETQYF.

J is TRBJ2-7 and V is TRBV9; perhaps D is TRBD1 or TRBD2 (5 bases each). CDR1 SGDLS and CDR2 YYNGEE come from the germline V gene. The CDR3 loop spans 15 amino acids. Trimming pared 0 bases from V and 2 bases from J, leaving 12 bases between. CDR3 loop: CASSVGETVAYEQYF. In DNA form, the CDR3 reads TGTGCCAGCAGCGTAGGGGAGACAGTTGCCTACGAGCAGTACTTC.

The CDR3 loop reads CASSGSAISEKLFF. DNA of the CDR3: TGTGCCAGCAGCGGCAGCGCCATATCAGAAAAACTGTTTTTT. The chain is built from TRBV5-5 and TRBJ1-4, with D unresolved. The CDR3 runs 14 residues. CDR1 and CDR2 (germline): SGHKS, YYEKEE (reference sequence). V lost 4 bases and J 8 bases, leaving 15 bases between the germline ends.

This chain links TRBV30 with TRBJ2-3; TRBD2 matches 7 bases. The CDR3 loop spans 17 amino acids. Germline CDR1 is GTSNPN and CDR2 is SVGIG (reference sequence). Trimming at V came to 5 bases and at J to 1 base, leaving 15 bases not matched to a gene. The CDR3 sequence: CAWDGWGGTWGTDTQYF. The CDR3 nucleotides read TGTGCCTGGGACGGCTGGGGAGGGACCTGGGGCACAGATACGCAGTATTTT.

This chain links TRBV6-1 with TRBJ1-4; weak D call: TRBD1 (5 bases). CDR3 size: 14 residues. The V end was cut by 3 bases, the J end by 6 bases, with 11 bases between. Germline assignment: CDR1 MNHNS and CDR2 SASEGT. The DNA for the CDR3 is TGTGCCAGCAGTGAGGTCATCAGGGATGAAAAACTGTTTTTT. It yields the protein CASSEVIRDEKLFF.

V usage is TRBV9 and J usage is TRBJ2-3; D not resolved. In germline, CDR1 is SGDLS, CDR2 YYNGEE. V was shortened by 0 bases and J by 1 base, with 12 bases between the two germline ends. The CDR3 has 16 residues. This CDR3 is CASSVGLLWGTDTQYF. CDR3 sequence (DNA): TGTGCCAGCAGCGTAGGGCTCCTATGGGGCACAGATACGCAGTATTTT.

This chain links TRBV9 with TRBJ2-7, with D unclear. The CDR3 runs 14 residues. Trimming removed 1 base from V and 4 bases from J, with 12 bases in between. Germline values: CDR1 SGDLS, CDR2 YYNGEE. The DNA for the CDR3 is TGTGCCAGCAGCGTATCTTCACGGAAGTACGAGCAGTACTTC. Its translation: CASSVSSRKYEQYF.

This chain links TRBV5-1 with TRBJ1-2, with a weak D call TRBD1 (6 bases). V was pared by 2 bases and J by 10 bases, with 9 bases between. There are 11 residues in the CDR3. The V gene's germline CDR1 is SGHRS and CDR2 YFSETQ. This CDR3 is CASSFRDNYTF. Here the CDR3 DNA reads TGCGCCAGCAGCTTCCGGGACAACTACACCTTC.

This rearrangement joins TRBV12-3 or TRBV12-4 to TRBJ1-2; 7 bases line up with TRBD1. V gave up 6 bases and J gave up 6 bases; unmatched junction bases: 7. This CDR3 is 13 amino acids long. The CDR3 DNA reads TGTGCCAGCAGCCAGGGGGGGTTTGATGGCTACACCTTC. It yields the protein CASSQGGFDGYTF.

The chain uses TRBV7-2 and TRBJ2-3; the D call may be TRBD1 or TRBD2 (5 bases each). The CDR3 is 14 residues long. The germline CDR1 and CDR2 sequences are SGHTA and FQGNSA. V was pared by 3 bases and J by 4 bases, with 11 bases between. The CDR3, as DNA: TGTGCCAGCAGCTTTCTTGGGGGACCAGATACGCAGTATTTT. Its translation is CASSFLGGPDTQYF.

V and J are TRBV18 and TRBJ2-7; D remains ambiguous. Trimming removed 2 bases at V and 3 bases at J, with 5 bases between. The CDR3 is 12 residues long. CDR1 and CDR2 (germline): KGHSH, LQKENI. CDR3 region: CASSPSDYEQYF. CDR3 sequence (DNA): TGTGCCAGCTCACCATCCGACTACGAGCAGTACTTC.

This sequence joins TRBV5-4 and TRBJ2-3; D unclear. Germline CDR1 SGHNT, CDR2 YYREEE (reference sequence). CDR3 length: 12 amino acids. Trimming left V 1 base short and J 5 bases short, with 5 bases between. The CDR3, as DNA: TGTGCCAGCAGCTTGCTTAGAGATACGCAGTATTTT. This translates into CASSLLRDTQYF.

A few counts support this clone. V usage is TRBV4-2 and J usage is TRBJ1-3; D unresolved. Trimming took off 0 bases at V and 0 bases at J, with 6 bases between the two ends. The CDR3 length is 15 residues. Germline V gene lookup returns CDR1 LGHNA and CDR2 YNFKEQ. The CDR3 spells CASSQEPASGNTIYF. The DNA for the CDR3 is TGTGCCAGCAGCCAAGAGCCGGCCTCTGGAAACACCATATATTTT.

The V gene is TRBV11-3, the J gene TRBJ2-3, with 7 nucleotides matching TRBD1. V lost 1 base and J lost 6; bases outside the gene matches: 10. The CDR3 spans 16 residues. Germline lookup yields CDR1 SGHNT and CDR2 YENEEA. The CDR3 is CASSLGRGISMDTQYF. The DNA of the CDR3 is TGTGCCAGCAGCTTAGGCAGGGGGATAAGTATGGATACGCAGTATTTT. The whole variable domain, remainder taken from reference TRBV11-3 and TRBJ2-3, is EAGVVQSPRYKIIEKKQPVAFWCNPISGHNTLYWYLQNLGQGPELLIRYENEEAVDDSQLPKDRFSAERLKGVDSTLKIQPAELGDSAVYLCASSLGRGISMDTQYFGPGTRLTVL.

The genes are TRBV5-8 and TRBJ2-7, with TRBD1 as a possible D gene (6 bases). CDR1 and CDR2 (germline): SGHTS, YDEGEE. The CDR3 extends over 13 amino acids. The ends were cut back, 0 bases at V and 3 bases at J, with 7 bases in the middle. In DNA, the CDR3 is TGTGCCAGCAGCTTGGACAGGGACTACGAGCAGTACTTC. This gives the protein CASSLDRDYEQYF.

This rearrangement joins TRBV7-9 to TRBJ1-1, with 8 positions matching TRBD1. With 2 bases clipped from V and 1 base from J, the junction kept 3 bases outside the gene matches. This CDR3 spans 15 amino acids. Germline V gene data show CDR1 as SEHNR and CDR2 as FQNEAQ (reference sequence). CDR3 region: CASSLWTGQNTEAFF. Here the CDR3 DNA reads TGTGCCAGCAGCTTATGGACAGGGCAGAACACTGAAGCTTTCTTT. The entire variable domain, with the rest obtained from reference TRBV7-9 and TRBJ1-1, is as follows: DTGVSQNPRHKITKRGQNVTFRCDPISEHNRLYWYRQTLGQGPEFLTYFQNEAQLEKSRLLSDRFSAERPKGSFSTLEIQRTEQGDSAMYLCASSLWTGQNTEAFFGQGTRLTVV.

V usage is TRBV7-9 and J usage is TRBJ1-5; 7 nucleotides agree with TRBD1. The junction had 5 bases not matched to a gene; V was cut back by 5 bases and J by 4 bases. Germline CDR1 reads SEHNR; CDR2 reads FQNEAQ (reference sequence). This CDR3 is built from 14 residues. CDR3 bases: TGTGCCAGCAGCCTTCAGGGGGGTAATCAGCCCCAGCATTTT. Encoded protein: CASSLQGGNQPQHF.

J is TRBJ1-5 and V is TRBV30, with 10 bases identical to TRBD1. The CDR3 consists of 14 residues. The J segment lost 9 bases and the V segment lost 2 bases, leaving 7 bases of the junction unmatched. Germline assignment: CDR1 GTSNPN and CDR2 SVGIG (reference sequence). The CDR3 is CAWSPGQGRWPQHF. CDR3 coding DNA: TGTGCCTGGAGTCCGGGACAGGGGAGGTGGCCCCAGCATTTT. The full variable domain, with the rest looked up from reference TRBV30 and TRBJ1-5, is SQTIHQWPATLVQPVGSPLSLECTVEGTSNPNLYWYRQAAGRGLQLLFYSVGIGQISSEVPQNLSASRPQDRQFILSSKKLLLSDSGFYLCAWSPGQGRWPQHFGDGTRLSIL.

The chain recombines TRBV9 with TRBJ2-3; 9 bases match TRBD1. Germline CDR1 reads SGDLS; CDR2 reads YYNGEE. This CDR3 is 18 amino acids long. The V segment lost 0 bases and the J segment 0 bases; nucleotides outside the gene matches: 8. This chain's CDR3 is CASSVDLKTGGSTDTQYF. The CDR3 coding sequence is TGTGCCAGCAGCGTAGACCTCAAGACAGGGGGTAGCACAGATACGCAGTATTTT.

The V and J genes are TRBV18 and TRBJ2-7; D perhaps matches TRBD1 (6 bases). V was cut by 3 bases and J by 3 bases, with 12 bases left in between. Germline CDR1 reads KGHSH; CDR2 reads LQKENI. This CDR3 is 14 amino acids long. CDR3 residues: CASSPHTDSYEQYF. CDR3 in DNA: TGTGCCAGCTCACCTCACACGGACAGCTACGAGCAGTACTTC. The variable domain in full, completed from reference TRBV18 and TRBJ2-7, reads NAGVMQNPRHLVRRRGQEARLRCSPMKGHSHVYWYRQLPEEGLKFMVYLQKENIIDESGMPKERFSAEFPKEGPSILRIQQVVRGDSAAYFCASSPHTDSYEQYFGPGTRLTVT.

V is TRBV6-5 and J is TRBJ2-7; no clear D. Trimming removed 6 bases from V and 12 bases from J, with 15 bases in between. Germline CDR1 reads MNHEY; CDR2 reads SVGAGI. The CDR3 is 11 amino acids. CDR3 sequence reads: CASRAPGDPYF. In nucleotides, the CDR3 is TGTGCCAGCAGAGCCCCTGGGGATCCGTACTTC.

This clone was recorded once. The chain combines TRBV7-8 with TRBJ2-6; D unresolved. The CDR3 runs to 18 residues. From germline, CDR1 is SGHVS and CDR2 FQNEAQ. Trimming stripped 2 bases from V and 2 bases from J, with 16 bases between. The CDR3 loop is CASSLTMSSRAGANVLTF. For the CDR3, the DNA is TGTGCCAGCAGCTTAACGATGAGTAGTAGGGCTGGGGCCAACGTCCTGACTTTC.

This clone was recorded once. The chain employs TRBV6-5 and TRBJ1-2; no reliable D call. Per germline, CDR1 MNHEY and CDR2 SVGAGI. Trimming took off 8 bases at V and 7 bases at J, with 23 bases between the two ends. CDR3 length: 15 amino acids. CDR3: CASASEAGQVVGYTF. DNA of the CDR3: TGTGCCAGCGCCTCCGAGGCTGGGCAGGTGGTTGGCTACACCTTC.

This chain links TRBV5-6 with TRBJ2-1; D is perhaps TRBD2 (5 bases). Germline assignment: CDR1 SGHDT and CDR2 YYEEEE. V gave up 2 bases and J gave up 0 bases, with 15 bases separating them. The CDR3 spans 17 residues. The CDR3, as DNA: TGTGCCAGCAGCTTTTCCCCCGGGATAAGCTCCTACAATGAGCAGTTCTTC. Protein product: CASSFSPGISSYNEQFF.

This sequence joins TRBV5-8 and TRBJ1-5, with a weak D call TRBD1 (6 bases). Looked up from germline, CDR1 is SGHTS and CDR2 is YDEGEE. The CDR3 consists of 16 residues. V was cut by 0 bases and J by 4 bases, with 14 bases left in between. CDR3 sequence reads: CASSLAGRGANQPQHF. DNA for the CDR3: TGTGCCAGCAGCTTGGCCGGGCGGGGGGCAAATCAGCCCCAGCATTTT. The full variable domain, completed using reference TRBV5-8 and TRBJ1-5, is EAGVTQSPTHLIKTRGQQATLRCSPISGHTSVYWYQQALGLGLQFLLWYDEGEERNRGNFPPRFSGRQFPNYSSELNVNALELEDSALYLCASSLAGRGANQPQHFGDGTRLSIL.